These 21 T cell receptor beta chains were all obtained from the same sample, sequenced in a study of control samples from healthy donors and cancer patients. The protocol was immunoSEQ multiplex PCR, while the TCRdb copy is restricted to in-frame clones and leaves out a portion. The sample consists of about 130,000 clones, about 88% of them appearing once. The source material was blood. These receptors originate from a man in his late teens or twenties in good health.

On this clone: Relative to the germline gene, one junction end is altered; a read error may explain this. The chain employs TRBV27 and TRBJ1-2, with 8 nucleotides matching TRBD1. CDR1 is MNHEY and CDR2 is SMNVEV in the germline V gene (reference sequence). This CDR3 is 11 amino acids long. The CDR3 region is CASSGDRSYHF. The CDR3, as DNA: TGTGCCAGCAGCGGGGACAGGAGCTATCACTTC.

The V and J genes are TRBV18 and TRBJ1-1; no definite D call. CDR3 length: 13 residues. The germline gives CDR1 KGHSH, CDR2 LQKENI. V lost 3 bases and J lost 0, with 5 bases in between. The CDR3 DNA sequence: TGTGCCAGCTCACCCACAATGAACACTGAAGCTTTCTTT. It specifies CASSPTMNTEAFF.

DNA of the CDR3: TGCGCCAGCAGCCAGGGGACTACACTAGCCACCTACGAGCAGTACTTC. Amino acids: CASSQGTTLATYEQYF. The chain recombines TRBV4-3 with TRBJ2-7; TRBD2 aligns across 7 bases. The CDR3 contains 16 residues. The V gene end was trimmed by 3 bases and the J gene end by 2 bases; junction bases not matched to a gene: 10. Germline CDR1 reads LGHNA; CDR2 reads YSLEER.

This sequence joins TRBV6-1 and TRBJ1-3; D is unresolved. Germline assignment: CDR1 MNHNS and CDR2 SASEGT. The V and J ends lost 0 bases and 4 bases respectively, with 10 bases between them. The CDR3 extends over 15 amino acids. Here the CDR3 DNA reads TGTGCCAGCAGTGAAGCGCGCAGCTACGGAAACACCATATATTTT. It is translated as CASSEARSYGNTIYF.

The V gene is TRBV7-8, the J gene TRBJ1-2; D remains ambiguous. The CDR3 is made up of 13 amino acids. V was pared by 5 bases and J by 8 bases, with 15 bases between. From germline, CDR1 is SGHVS and CDR2 FQNEAQ. CDR3 region: CASSAYGVLGYTF. The CDR3 DNA sequence: TGTGCCAGCAGCGCATACGGGGTGTTAGGCTACACCTTC.

The rearrangement joins TRBV6-5 to TRBJ1-1; the D is unclear. The CDR3 is 15 amino acids. Germline CDR1 MNHEY, CDR2 SVGAGI. V gave up 0 bases and J gave up 0 bases, with 8 bases separating them. This chain's CDR3 is CASSYSPSMNTEAFF. CDR3 coding DNA: TGTGCCAGCAGTTACTCGCCAAGTATGAACACTGAAGCTTTCTTT.

The rearrangement links TRBV6-1 to TRBJ1-4, with D possibly being TRBD1 (5 bases). Germline assignment: CDR1 MNHNS and CDR2 SASEGT. The length of the CDR3 is 14 residues. Trimming took off 3 bases at V and 0 bases at J, with 5 bases between the two ends. The CDR3 DNA is TGTGCCAGCAGTGAGGGGGCAACTAATGAAAAACTGTTTTTT. This translates into CASSEGATNEKLFF.

J is TRBJ2-7 and V is TRBV27; weak D call: TRBD2 (5 bases). The CDR3 is 13 amino acids. Germline lookup yields CDR1 MNHEY and CDR2 SMNVEV (reference sequence). Trimming pared 6 bases from V and 2 bases from J, leaving 11 bases between. CDR3 residues: CASSLRGTYEQYF. CDR3 DNA: TGTGCCAGCAGCCTAAGAGGGACCTACGAGCAGTACTTC.

The genes are TRBV7-3 and TRBJ2-6; possibly TRBD1 or TRBD2 for D (6 bases each). Per the germline V gene, CDR1 is SGHTA and CDR2 is FQGTGA. This CDR3 region has 20 residues. Trimming stripped 2 bases from V and 0 bases from J, with 20 bases between. The CDR3 DNA reads as TGTGCCAGCAGCTTACACGGGGGCGCGAGGTTCTCCTCTGGGGCCAACGTCCTGACTTTC. It specifies CASSLHGGARFSSGANVLTF.

This chain links TRBV9 with TRBJ2-1, with 9 bases that match TRBD2. CDR1 is SGDLS, CDR2 YYNGEE, per germline. The CDR3 spans 19 residues. The junction had 17 bases not matched to a gene; V was cut back by 3 bases and J by 4 bases. The CDR3 region is CASSGEHEPGLAKYNEQFF. The CDR3 coding sequence is TGTGCCAGCAGCGGTGAACACGAACCGGGACTAGCTAAATACAATGAGCAGTTCTTC.

This clone came up once. The chain couples TRBV27 to TRBJ2-1; TRBD1 matches at 10 bases. The germline CDR1 and CDR2 sequences are MNHEY and SMNVEV (reference sequence). V lost 5 bases to trimming and J lost 8 bases; unmatched junction nucleotides: 6. This CDR3 has 14 amino acids. In DNA form, the CDR3 reads TGTGCCAGCAGTCCTCGACAGGGGGCGGATGAGCAGTTCTTC. It yields the protein CASSPRQGADEQFF.

This sequence joins TRBV2 and TRBJ1-6; possibly TRBD1 for D (6 bases). This CDR3 contains 15 residues. The ends were cut back, 4 bases at V and 8 bases at J, with 15 bases in the middle. The germline V gene has CDR1 SNHLY and CDR2 FYNNEI. As DNA, the CDR3 is TGTGCCAGCAGTGGAGGGCGGGCAGGGGATTCACCCCTCCACTTT. Amino acid sequence: CASSGGRAGDSPLHF.

The rearrangement joins TRBV9 to TRBJ2-3, with 9 bases fitting TRBD2. Losses at the gene ends were 4 bases for V and 2 bases for J; bases not matched to a gene: 11. Germline values: CDR1 SGDLS, CDR2 YYNGEE. This CDR3 is built from 17 residues. CDR3 in amino acids: CASSYKHLAGNTDTQYF. The CDR3, as DNA: TGTGCCAGCAGCTATAAACACCTAGCGGGAAACACAGATACGCAGTATTTT.

In this sample, this clone turned up once. Other DNA sequences within the sample encode an identical CDR3. The genes are TRBV3-1 (or the pseudogene TRBV3-2) and TRBJ1-1, with D unclear. V was shortened by 6 bases and J by 8 bases, with 13 bases between the two germline ends. CDR1 LGHDT and CDR2 YNNKEL come from the germline V gene (reference sequence). The CDR3 covers 12 residues. CDR3 nucleotide sequence: TGTGCCAGCAGTACCGGGCAAACCGAAGCTTTCTTT. It is translated as CASSTGQTEAFF.

This sequence joins TRBV7-9 and TRBJ1-6, with D perhaps matching TRBD1 (5 bases). Trimming shortened V by 1 base and J by 7 bases, and 11 bases separated the two germline ends. CDR3 length equals 15 residues. Germline loops: CDR1 SEHNR, CDR2 FQNEAQ (reference sequence). The CDR3 loop reads CASSLGGQGNSPLHF. CDR3 nucleotides: TGTGCCAGCAGCTTAGGAGGGCAGGGAAATTCACCCCTCCACTTT.

The genes are TRBV10-3 and TRBJ1-2; D is undetermined. Germline V lookup: CDR1 ENHRY, CDR2 SYGVKD. V was pared by 6 bases and J by 2 bases, with 13 bases between. The CDR3 loop spans 14 amino acids. The CDR3 nucleotides read TGTGCCATCAGGGACGGACTTCTCAACTATGGCTACACCTTC. This encodes CAIRDGLLNYGYTF.

V and J are TRBV27 and TRBJ1-2, with unresolved D. Germline CDR1 and CDR2: MNHEY and SMNVEV (reference sequence). V dropped 6 bases and J dropped 4 bases, with 9 bases sitting between them. The CDR3 is 12 amino acids. CDR3: CASRSYGYGYTF. The CDR3 DNA is TGTGCCAGCAGGTCCTATGGCTATGGCTACACCTTC.

This chain connects TRBV9 to TRBJ2-1; 10 bases agree with TRBD2. From germline, CDR1 is SGDLS and CDR2 YYNGEE. The CDR3 contains 19 residues. V dropped 0 bases and J dropped 1; count of bases not matched to a gene: 10. The DNA of the CDR3 is TGTGCCAGCAGCGTAGCTAGCGGGAGTGCGTATAGTTCCTACAATGAGCAGTTCTTC. Its translation: CASSVASGSAYSSYNEQFF.

The chain links TRBV5-1 to TRBJ1-1; possible D gene TRBD1, 5 bases. Germline V CDR1 and CDR2: SGHRS, YFSETQ. The ends were cut back, 4 bases at V and 0 bases at J, with 13 bases in the middle. There are 15 residues in the CDR3. The CDR3 region has the DNA TGCGCCAGCAGCACAGGTTCAGGGATGAACACTGAAGCTTTCTTT. Amino acid sequence: CASSTGSGMNTEAFF.

The chain combines TRBV25-1 with TRBJ2-7; TRBD2 matches 13 bases. CDR3 length equals 17 residues. Trimming removed 4 bases from V and 8 bases from J; junction bases left unmatched: 14. The germline CDR1 and CDR2 sequences are MGHDK and SYGVNS. The CDR3 region has the DNA TGTGCCAGCAGTGGAGTGAACCCGGGACTAGCGGGAAACAAGCAGTACTTC. Translation: CASSGVNPGLAGNKQYF.

This clone showed up just once. The gene calls are TRBV5-1 and TRBJ2-5; tentative D call: TRBD1 (6 bases). The CDR3 length is 15 residues. V was pared by 0 bases and J by 0 bases, with 9 bases between. Germline V gene sequence: CDR1 SGHRS, CDR2 YFSETQ. CDR3: CASSLDRTDQETQYF. The DNA of the CDR3 is TGCGCCAGCAGCTTGGACCGGACAGACCAAGAGACCCAGTACTTC.